This record covers a single TCR beta chain. Only CD45RO-negative cells positively selected for CCR7 counted as naive CD8 cells, so terminally differentiated effector memory CD45RA+ cells were excluded. This sample is part of a study of shared clonotypes between healthy human individuals. Study in general: Sampling drew on donors who were two women and a few men aged 18 to 49.

The DNA input per sorted-subset replicate PCR was approximately 210 ng, corresponding to tens of thousands of T cell genomes. TCRdb keeps only in-frame clones here, not all; method: immunoSEQ multiplex PCR. The table shows millions of clones, with over 85% occurring only once. Germline assignment: CDR1 MNHEY and CDR2 SVGAGI. This CDR3 comprises 14 residues. Between the trimmed V and J ends, which lost 5 bases and 0 bases, there was a span of 10 bases. The chain links TRBV6-5 to TRBJ1-2; D uncertain. This receptor was obtained from a man between 18 and 35 years old in good health. Sequenced sample: naive CD8+ T cells sorted from blood. In DNA form, the CDR3 reads TGTGCCAGCAGTCCAAACAGTGCTAACTATGGCTACACCTTC. This encodes CASSPNSANYGYTF.